This TCR beta chain derives from a study of beta chain features in type 1 diabetes. Study summary: Sorted cells examined across all samples numbered more than 100 million. Points from the study as a whole: More deletions and fewer insertions at VDJ junctions were found in patients with type 1 diabetes. People with Type 1 diabetes carried modestly yet significantly shorter TCRB CDR3s in all four CD4+ subsets. cDNA-based reads could over-represent cells with high TCR expression.

This clone turned up a few times. Its matching antigen is unknown. Expressed TCRB transcripts were sequenced because the entire RNA isolate underwent reverse transcription. Assay: immunoSEQ multiplex PCR; the TCRdb copy retains only in-frame clones and omits some. The table lists 810,000 or so clones, about 17% of them singletons. After removal of 11 bases from V and 7 bases from J, the junction contained 11 bases not matched to a gene. This CDR3 has 13 residues. Germline-derived CDR1 and CDR2 are ENHRY and SYGVKD. Sequencing input: naive CD4+ T cells from blood. V and J are TRBV10-3 and TRBJ2-1; 7 nucleotides align to TRBD2. This receptor was identified in a woman aged 18-29 years in good health. CDR3 loop: CAPTRRERNEQFF. CDR3 nucleotide sequence: TGTGCCCCAACCCGGCGGGAGAGGAATGAGCAGTTCTTC.